This T cell receptor (beta chain) was identified in a study of CD8+CD57+ T cells in acquired aplastic anemia (dated by TCRdb to the late 2010s). Study-wide context: Extracted DNA from sorted CD4+ and CD8+ cells averaged around 2.9 ug, ranging from roughly 0.19 to 27.4 ug. A CD8+CD57+ expansion meant a frequency higher than the mean frequency seen in healthy subjects. Overall study outcomes, separate from this receptor: No significant difference in CD8+ Simpson's diversity was found between patients and healthy controls (P=0.060). Although 25 to 30 CD8+ CDR3 sequences were shared by patients and controls, these sequences appeared highly expressed in patients and within the immunodominant clones of patients.

Flow cytometry had shown CD8+CD57+ cell expansion in the patients selected for sequencing. All patients had severe acquired aplastic anemia diagnosed by International Study of Aplastic Anemia and Agranulocytosis and Camitta criteria. No therapy had been received by the patients at the time of blood sampling. TCR repertoires of sorted CD4+ and CD8+ blood T cells from severe aplastic anemia patients and healthy subjects were deep-sequenced in the study. Patients were enrolled under clinicaltrials.gov protocols 00001620, 01623167, 00001397, 00071045, 00081523 and 00961064 in the USA. Ficoll-Paque density gradient centrifugation was used to isolate peripheral blood mononuclear cells. CD4+ and CD8+ T cells were sorted by FACS or magnetic beads before DNA extraction. Turning to this clonotype: Its antigen has not been determined. Within one base of it there is no much larger clone, and no base qualities were kept.

Genomic DNA served as template for TCR beta VDJ combination and CDR3 sequence profiling. TCR repertoire sequencing was run on an Illumina HiSeq 2000. Concerning the study's data processing: Repertoires were assessed using TRBV/TRBJ rearrangement plots, CDR3 size and DJ length profiles, and Simpson's diversity index. The most abundant DNA sequence in the deep sequencing data was taken as the immunodominant clone. CDR3 amino acid sequences were checked for sharing between subjects and were compared against published repertoires and the VDJdb database. TCRdb ran its own pipeline on the public reads, namely fastp trimming at Q25 and MiXCR clone calling, and kept in-frame beta chains. CDR3 protein sequences are deduplicated, and each keeps its most common genes and DNA. The V and J calls come from TCRdb's annotation, not from the publication. This sample gives roughly 250,000 distinct CDR3 sequences in total; more than 45% of them show up just once. The ten largest clones capture 7% to 10% of the sample.

The junction shows trimming of 8 bases on V and 4 bases on J, plus 14 bases between the germline ends. The CDR3 holds 13 amino acids from the cysteine to the phenylalanine. Only the CDR3 region is kept as DNA, spanning 39 bases read in frame from base 1. According to the germline V gene, CDR1 reads SNHLY and CDR2 reads FYNNEI. The receptor was derived from a human donor with aplastic anemia. The sample comprised sorted CD4+, CD8+, or CD8+CD57+ T cells (not recorded which) from PBMCs. This receptor chain uses TRBV2 and TRBJ1-1; the D gene cannot be resolved reliably. The nucleotide sequence is given as TGTGCCAGCTTCGGGATGATGTCCACTGAAGCTTTCTTT. This codes for CASFGMMSTEAFF.